Each of the 15 T cell receptor beta chains below was sequenced from the same sample in a study of CD8+ T cells in alopecia areata. Sequencing templates came from extracted RNA that was reverse transcribed into cDNA. Sequencing was performed with immunoSEQ multiplex PCR; in TCRdb, only in-frame clones are kept and a portion is missing. In the table there are some 130,000 clones, around 60% of which are singletons. The sample in question was CD4+ T cells sorted from blood, obtained at week 0. Receptor source: a human donor with alopecia areata.

This clone was seen more than once but under ten times. The CDR3 loop reads CASRKRGGYNEQFF. The CDR3 DNA sequence: TGTGCCAGCAGGAAGCGGGGGGGCTACAATGAGCAGTTCTTC. The V and J genes are TRBV27 and TRBJ2-1, with 10 bases identical to TRBD2. V dropped 6 bases and J dropped 3; count of bases not matched to a gene: 2. The CDR3 extends over 14 amino acids. The germline CDR1 and CDR2 sequences are MNHEY and SMNVEV (reference sequence).

This clone was detected only a few times. The gene calls are TRBV2 and TRBJ1-1; D is unclear. The CDR3 has 12 amino acids. The germline V gene has CDR1 SNHLY and CDR2 FYNNEI. Trimming left V 4 bases short and J 1 base short, with 4 bases between. The chain's CDR3 is CASSAGNTEAFF. Here the CDR3 DNA reads TGTGCCAGCAGTGCGGGGAACACTGAAGCTTTCTTT.

This sequence joins TRBV6-5 and TRBJ1-5; D ambiguous. CDR1 is MNHEY, CDR2 SVGAGI, per germline. The V gene lost 4 bases and the J gene lost 3 bases, with 10 bases spanning the gap. CDR3 size: 14 residues. CDR3 sequence (DNA): TGTGCCAGCAGTTCGAGACTGCACAATCAGCCCCAGCATTTT. This codes for CASSSRLHNQPQHF.

The J gene is TRBJ2-7, the V gene TRBV9; 13 bases line up with TRBD2. Trimming at V came to 5 bases and at J to 1 base, leaving 15 bases not matched to a gene. The CDR3 has 19 amino acids. The germline CDR1 and CDR2 sequences are SGDLS and YYNGEE. The CDR3 DNA follows: TGTGCCAGCAGTGGACTTCCGGGACAGGGACTAGCGGGGTCCTACGAGCAGTACTTC. Amino acid sequence: CASSGLPGQGLAGSYEQYF.

The chain combines TRBV15 with TRBJ2-2, with TRBD1 identical over 7 bases. V shed 2 bases and J 6 bases; nucleotides not matched to a gene: 6. Germline V gene lookup returns CDR1 LNHNV and CDR2 YYDKDF (reference sequence). The CDR3 totals 15 residues. In DNA, the CDR3 is TGTGCCACCAGCAGACGGACAGGTCAGGCCGGGGAGCTGTTTTTT. Translating gives CATSRRTGQAGELFF.

The chain is built from TRBV6-4 and TRBJ1-1; a weak D match, TRBD1 (6 bases). V dropped 6 bases and J dropped 8 bases, with 16 bases sitting between them. This CDR3 has 13 residues. The V gene's germline CDR1 is MRHNA and CDR2 SNTAGT. The CDR3 DNA reads as TGTGCCAGCAGAGAGAGCGGGGGCACCGAAGCTTTCTTT. This encodes CASRESGGTEAFF.

The chain employs TRBV18 and TRBJ1-3; D is possibly TRBD1 (6 bases). Germline lookup yields CDR1 KGHSH and CDR2 LQKENI. The CDR3 runs 14 residues. The V end lost 9 bases, the J end lost 1 base, and 13 bases lay between the germline ends. CDR3 coding DNA: TGTGCCAGTTCCCTGGGACAATCTGGAAACACCATATATTTT. Its translation is CASSLGQSGNTIYF.

This clone showed up just a few times. CDR3 sequence: CASNTFLGGRSGNTIYF. Here the CDR3 DNA reads TGTGCCAGTAACACATTCCTGGGCGGACGCTCTGGAAACACCATATATTTT. The V and J genes are TRBV19 and TRBJ1-3; no reliable D call. V lost 7 bases to trimming and J lost 0 bases, with 19 bases between them. Germline CDR1 is LNHDA and CDR2 is SQIVND (reference sequence). The CDR3 spans 17 residues.

In this sample, this clone turned up once. The rearrangement links TRBV27 to TRBJ1-4; D ambiguous. CDR1 MNHEY and CDR2 SMNVEV come from the germline V gene (reference sequence). CDR3 length equals 16 residues. V was trimmed by 3 bases and J by 0 bases, leaving 11 bases between them. This CDR3 is CASSLYTPSTNEKLFF. The CDR3 nucleotides are TGTGCCAGCAGTTTGTACACACCTTCAACTAATGAAAAACTGTTTTTT.

The rearrangement links TRBV28 to TRBJ2-2, with TRBD1 matching over 10 bases. V shed 10 bases and J 3 bases; nucleotides not matched to a gene: 5. Germline V gives CDR1 MDHEN, CDR2 SYDVKM. The CDR3 runs to 14 residues. This chain's CDR3 is CATTTGGYTGELFF. CDR3 in DNA: TGTGCCACCACGACAGGGGGCTACACCGGGGAGCTGTTTTTT.

Here the CDR3 reads CASSSSRTGRTDTQYF. In nucleotides, the CDR3 is TGTGCCAGCAGTTCTTCTCGGACAGGGCGCACAGATACGCAGTATTTT. The chain joins TRBV6-5 to TRBJ2-3, with 8 nucleotides matching TRBD1. The CDR3 spans 16 residues. Germline CDR1 is MNHEY and CDR2 is SVGAGI. With 4 bases clipped from V and 1 base from J, the junction kept 7 bases outside the gene matches.

The V call is TRBV5-1, the J call TRBJ2-7, with 12 bases lining up with TRBD2. The ends lost 0 bases at V and 3 bases at J; junction bases unmatched: 10. This CDR3 spans 18 amino acids. Germline assignment: CDR1 SGHRS and CDR2 YFSETQ. CDR3 nucleotide sequence: TGCGCCAGCAGCTTGGCGACTAGCGGGAGCAACGGAGGCTACGAGCAGTACTTC. It specifies CASSLATSGSNGGYEQYF.

This chain joins TRBV9 and TRBJ1-2; D uncertain. The CDR3 runs to 14 residues. Trimming left V 2 bases short and J 5 bases short, with 13 bases between. CDR1 and CDR2 (germline): SGDLS, YYNGEE. The CDR3 spells CASSVTAGGYGYTF. In nucleotides, the CDR3 is TGTGCCAGCAGCGTGACCGCTGGTGGGTATGGCTACACCTTC.

This CDR3 reads CASSEDREETQYF. The CDR3 nucleotides are TGTGCCAGCAGTGAAGACAGGGAAGAGACCCAGTACTTC. The V and J genes are TRBV27 and TRBJ2-5; TRBD1 aligns across 7 bases. Germline V lookup: CDR1 MNHEY, CDR2 SMNVEV (reference sequence). The CDR3 is 13 residues long. The ends lost 5 bases at V and 3 bases at J; junction bases unmatched: 3.

The chain is built from TRBV5-4 and TRBJ1-1; D is ambiguous. CDR1 is SGHNT, CDR2 YYREEE, per germline (reference sequence). This CDR3 has 12 residues. The germline V and J ends were trimmed by 0 bases and 10 bases, with 10 bases remaining between them. The CDR3 bases are TGTGCCAGCAGCTTGGTCGGGCGGACAGCTTTCTTT. Translating gives CASSLVGRTAFF.